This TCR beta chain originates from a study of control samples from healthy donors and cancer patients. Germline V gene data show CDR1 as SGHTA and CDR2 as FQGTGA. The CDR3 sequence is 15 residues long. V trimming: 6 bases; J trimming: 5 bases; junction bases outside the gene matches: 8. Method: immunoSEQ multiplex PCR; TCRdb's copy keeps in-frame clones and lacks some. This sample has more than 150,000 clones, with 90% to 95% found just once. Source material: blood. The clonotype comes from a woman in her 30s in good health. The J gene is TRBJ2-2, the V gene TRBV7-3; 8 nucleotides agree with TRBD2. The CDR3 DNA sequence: TGTGCCAGCAGTCGGGGAGGGACTAGAACCGGGGAGCTGTTTTTT. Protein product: CASSRGGTRTGELFF.